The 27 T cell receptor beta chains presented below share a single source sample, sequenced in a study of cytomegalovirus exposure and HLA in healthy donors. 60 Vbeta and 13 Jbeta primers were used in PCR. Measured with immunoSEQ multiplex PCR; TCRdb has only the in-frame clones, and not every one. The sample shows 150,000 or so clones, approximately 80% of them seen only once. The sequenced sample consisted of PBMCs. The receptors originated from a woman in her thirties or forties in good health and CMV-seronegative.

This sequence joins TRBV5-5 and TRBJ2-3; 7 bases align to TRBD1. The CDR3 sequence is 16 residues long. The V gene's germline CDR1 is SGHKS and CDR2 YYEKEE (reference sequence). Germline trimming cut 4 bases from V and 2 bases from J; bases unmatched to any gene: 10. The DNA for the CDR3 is TGTGCCAGCAGCCGAGAACAGGGGCGACTCACAGATACGCAGTATTTT. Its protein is CASSREQGRLTDTQYF.

As DNA, the CDR3 is TGTGCCAGCAGCTCGCTGAGCGGGAGGGCCTACGAGCAGTACTTC. This sequence encodes CASSSLSGRAYEQYF. This sequence joins TRBV11-1 and TRBJ2-7, with 10 bases lining up with TRBD2. Per germline, CDR1 SGHAT and CDR2 FQDESV (reference sequence). The CDR3 is made up of 15 amino acids. The V segment lost 4 bases and the J segment 2 bases; nucleotides outside the gene matches: 5.

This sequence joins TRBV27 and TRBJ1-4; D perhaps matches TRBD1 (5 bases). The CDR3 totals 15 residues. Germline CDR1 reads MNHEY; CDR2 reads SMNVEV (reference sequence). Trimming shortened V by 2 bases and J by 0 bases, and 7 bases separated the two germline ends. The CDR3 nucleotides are TGTGCCAGCAGTTTAGGGGGGGCAACTAATGAAAAACTGTTTTTT. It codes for CASSLGGATNEKLFF. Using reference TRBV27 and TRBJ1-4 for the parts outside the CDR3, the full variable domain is EAQVTQNPRYLITVTGKKLTVTCSQNMNHEYMSWYRQDPGLGLRQIYYSMNVEVTDKGDVPEGYKVSRKEKRNFPLILESPSPNQTSLYFCASSLGGATNEKLFFGSGTQLSVL.

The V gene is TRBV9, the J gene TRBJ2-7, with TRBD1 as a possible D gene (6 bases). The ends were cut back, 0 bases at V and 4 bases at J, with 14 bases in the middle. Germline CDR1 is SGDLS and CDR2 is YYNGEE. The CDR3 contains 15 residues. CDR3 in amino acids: CASSVAGTLDYEQYF. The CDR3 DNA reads TGTGCCAGCAGCGTAGCCGGGACACTCGATTACGAGCAGTACTTC.

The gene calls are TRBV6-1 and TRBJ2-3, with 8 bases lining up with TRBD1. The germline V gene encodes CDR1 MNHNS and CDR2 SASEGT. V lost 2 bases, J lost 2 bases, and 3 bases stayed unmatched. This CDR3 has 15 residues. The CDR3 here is CASSEWGQDTDTQYF. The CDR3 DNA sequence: TGTGCCAGCAGTGAATGGGGACAGGACACAGATACGCAGTATTTT.

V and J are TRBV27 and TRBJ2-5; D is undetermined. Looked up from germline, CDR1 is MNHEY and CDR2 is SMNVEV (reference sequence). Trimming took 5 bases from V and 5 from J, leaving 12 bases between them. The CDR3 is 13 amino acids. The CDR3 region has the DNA TGTGCCAGCAGTCCTCTCAGGATGGAGACCCAGTACTTC. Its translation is CASSPLRMETQYF.

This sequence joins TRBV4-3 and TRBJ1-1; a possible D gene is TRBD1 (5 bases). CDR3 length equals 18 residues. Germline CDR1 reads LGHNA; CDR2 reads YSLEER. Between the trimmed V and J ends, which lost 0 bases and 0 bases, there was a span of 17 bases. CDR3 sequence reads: CASSQDEVGAAMNTEAFF. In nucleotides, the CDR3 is TGCGCCAGCAGCCAAGATGAGGTTGGGGCGGCAATGAACACTGAAGCTTTCTTT.

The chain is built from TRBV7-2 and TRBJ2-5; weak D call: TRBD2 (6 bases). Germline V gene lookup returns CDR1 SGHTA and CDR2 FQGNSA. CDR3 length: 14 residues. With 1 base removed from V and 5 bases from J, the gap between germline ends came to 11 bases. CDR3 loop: CASSLVSGVETQYF. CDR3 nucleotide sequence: TGTGCCAGCAGCTTAGTCTCGGGGGTGGAGACCCAGTACTTC. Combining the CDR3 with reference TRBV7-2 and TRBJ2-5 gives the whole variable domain GAGVSQSPSNKVTEKGKDVELRCDPISGHTALYWYRQSLGQGLEFLIYFQGNSAPDKSGLPSDRFSAERTGGSVSTLTIQRTQQEDSAVYLCASSLVSGVETQYFGPGTRLLVL.

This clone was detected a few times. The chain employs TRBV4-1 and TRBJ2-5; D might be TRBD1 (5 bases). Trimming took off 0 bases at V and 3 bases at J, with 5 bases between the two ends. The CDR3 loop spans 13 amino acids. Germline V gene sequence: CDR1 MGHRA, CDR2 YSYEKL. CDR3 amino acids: CASSQEGEETQYF. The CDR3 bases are TGCGCCAGCAGCCAAGAAGGGGAAGAGACCCAGTACTTC.

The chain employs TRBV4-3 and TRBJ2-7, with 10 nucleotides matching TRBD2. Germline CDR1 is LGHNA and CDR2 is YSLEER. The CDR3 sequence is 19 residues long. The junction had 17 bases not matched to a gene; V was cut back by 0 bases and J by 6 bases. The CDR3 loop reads CASSQESLAGPHRAGEQYF. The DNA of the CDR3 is TGCGCCAGCAGCCAAGAATCACTAGCGGGACCGCACCGTGCGGGCGAGCAGTACTTC.

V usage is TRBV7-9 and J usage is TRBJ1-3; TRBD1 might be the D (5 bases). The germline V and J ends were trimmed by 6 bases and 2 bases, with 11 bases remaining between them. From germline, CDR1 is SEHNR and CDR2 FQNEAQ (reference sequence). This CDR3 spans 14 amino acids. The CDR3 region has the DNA TGTGCCAGCAGATTTACCAGGGCTGGAAACACCATATATTTT. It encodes CASRFTRAGNTIYF. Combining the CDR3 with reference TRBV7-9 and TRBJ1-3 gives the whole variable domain DTGVSQNPRHKITKRGQNVTFRCDPISEHNRLYWYRQTLGQGPEFLTYFQNEAQLEKSRLLSDRFSAERPKGSFSTLEIQRTEQGDSAMYLCASRFTRAGNTIYFGEGSWLTVV.

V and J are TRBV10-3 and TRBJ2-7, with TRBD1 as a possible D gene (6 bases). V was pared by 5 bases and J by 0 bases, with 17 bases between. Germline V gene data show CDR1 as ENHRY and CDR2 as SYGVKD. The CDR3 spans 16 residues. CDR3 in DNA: TGTGCCATCAGTCTGAAACAGGGTTCGAACTCCTACGAGCAGTACTTC. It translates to CAISLKQGSNSYEQYF.

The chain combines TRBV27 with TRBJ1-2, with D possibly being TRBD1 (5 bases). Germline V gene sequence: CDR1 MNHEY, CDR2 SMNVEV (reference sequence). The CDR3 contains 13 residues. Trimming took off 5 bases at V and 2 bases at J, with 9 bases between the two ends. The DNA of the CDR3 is TGTGCCAGCAGTCCCAAGGGGAACTATGGCTACACCTTC. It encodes CASSPKGNYGYTF.

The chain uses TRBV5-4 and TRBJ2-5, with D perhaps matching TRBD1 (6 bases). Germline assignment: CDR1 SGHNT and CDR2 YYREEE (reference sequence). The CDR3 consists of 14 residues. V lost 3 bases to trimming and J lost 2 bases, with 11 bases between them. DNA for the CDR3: TGTGCCAGCAGCTGGGGGCAGCTTCAAGAGACCCAGTACTTC. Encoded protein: CASSWGQLQETQYF.

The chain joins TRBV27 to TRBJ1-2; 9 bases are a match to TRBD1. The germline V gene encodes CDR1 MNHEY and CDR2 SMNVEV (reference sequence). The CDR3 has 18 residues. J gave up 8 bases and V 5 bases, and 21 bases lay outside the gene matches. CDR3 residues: CASSLTRDLDRGRKGYTF. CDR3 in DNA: TGTGCCAGCAGTCTGACACGGGACTTGGACAGGGGTCGAAAGGGCTACACCTTC.

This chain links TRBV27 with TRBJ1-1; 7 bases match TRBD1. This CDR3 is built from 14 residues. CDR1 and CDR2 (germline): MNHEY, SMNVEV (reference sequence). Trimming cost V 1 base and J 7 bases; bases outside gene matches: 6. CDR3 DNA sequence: TGTGCCAGCAGTTTATTTGACAGGGCTGGTGAAGCTTTCTTT. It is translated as CASSLFDRAGEAFF.

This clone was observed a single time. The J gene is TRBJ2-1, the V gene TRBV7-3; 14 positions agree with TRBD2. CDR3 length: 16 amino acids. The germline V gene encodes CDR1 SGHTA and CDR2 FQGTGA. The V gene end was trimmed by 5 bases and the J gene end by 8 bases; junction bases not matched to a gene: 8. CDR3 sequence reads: CASSKPGLAGGDEQFF. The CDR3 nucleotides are TGTGCCAGCAGCAAACCCGGACTAGCGGGAGGAGATGAGCAGTTCTTC.

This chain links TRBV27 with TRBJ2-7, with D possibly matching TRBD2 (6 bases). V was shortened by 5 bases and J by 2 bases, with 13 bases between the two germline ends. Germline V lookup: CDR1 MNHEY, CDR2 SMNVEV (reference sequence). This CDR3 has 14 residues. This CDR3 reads CASSPRGRPYEQYF. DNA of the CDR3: TGTGCCAGCAGTCCGCGGGGTCGGCCCTACGAGCAGTACTTC.

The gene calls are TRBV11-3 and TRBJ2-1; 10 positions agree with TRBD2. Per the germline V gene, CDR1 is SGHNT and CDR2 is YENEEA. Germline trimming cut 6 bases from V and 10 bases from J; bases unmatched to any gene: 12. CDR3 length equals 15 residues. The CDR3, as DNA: TGTGCCAGCAGTAAAGGACGACTAGCGGGTCACGAGCAGTTCTTC. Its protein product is CASSKGRLAGHEQFF.

The CDR3: CASSAGPGHSFYEQYF. The CDR3 nucleotides are TGTGCCAGCAGCGCAGGGCCGGGACATTCTTTCTACGAGCAGTACTTC. This chain connects TRBV9 to TRBJ2-7, with a tentative D call TRBD1 (6 bases). This CDR3 has 16 amino acids. Germline CDR1 and CDR2: SGDLS and YYNGEE. Trimming left V 3 bases short and J 3 bases short, with 19 bases between.

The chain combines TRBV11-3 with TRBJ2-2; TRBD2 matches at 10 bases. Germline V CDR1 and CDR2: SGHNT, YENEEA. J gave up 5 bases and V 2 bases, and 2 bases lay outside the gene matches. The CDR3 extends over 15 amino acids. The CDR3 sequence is CASSLLAGVTGELFF. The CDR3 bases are TGTGCCAGCAGCTTACTAGCGGGGGTGACCGGGGAGCTGTTTTTT.

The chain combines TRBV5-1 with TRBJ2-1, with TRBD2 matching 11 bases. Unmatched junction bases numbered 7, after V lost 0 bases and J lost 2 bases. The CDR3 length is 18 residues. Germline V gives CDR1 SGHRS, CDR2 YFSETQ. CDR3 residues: CASSLAEISGRAYNEQFF. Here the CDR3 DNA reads TGCGCCAGCAGCTTGGCCGAGATTAGCGGGAGGGCCTACAATGAGCAGTTCTTC.

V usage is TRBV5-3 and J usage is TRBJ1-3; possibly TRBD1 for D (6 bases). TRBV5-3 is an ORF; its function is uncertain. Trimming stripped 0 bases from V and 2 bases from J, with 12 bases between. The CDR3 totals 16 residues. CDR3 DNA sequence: TGTGCCAGAAGCTTGGCCCCGGGGGGCCCTGGAAACACCATATATTTT. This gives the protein CARSLAPGGPGNTIYF.

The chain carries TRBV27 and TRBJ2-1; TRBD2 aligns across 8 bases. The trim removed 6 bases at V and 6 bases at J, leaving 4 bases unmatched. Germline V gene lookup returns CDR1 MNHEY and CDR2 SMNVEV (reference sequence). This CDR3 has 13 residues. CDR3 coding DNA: TGTGCCAGCAGAGCGGGAGTTATCAATGAGCAGTTCTTC. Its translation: CASRAGVINEQFF.

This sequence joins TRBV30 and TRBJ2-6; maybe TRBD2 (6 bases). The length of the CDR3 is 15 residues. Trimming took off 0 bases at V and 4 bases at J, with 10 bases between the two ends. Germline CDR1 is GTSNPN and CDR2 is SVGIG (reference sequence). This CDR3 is CAWSVGGAGANVLTF. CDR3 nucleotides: TGTGCCTGGAGTGTAGGAGGGGCCGGGGCCAACGTCCTGACTTTC.

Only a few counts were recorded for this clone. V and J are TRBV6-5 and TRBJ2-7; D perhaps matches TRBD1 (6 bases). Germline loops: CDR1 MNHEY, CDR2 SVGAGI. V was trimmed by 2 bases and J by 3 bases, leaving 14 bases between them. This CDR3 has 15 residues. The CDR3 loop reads CASSYQGISRYEQYF. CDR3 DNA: TGTGCCAGCAGTTACCAGGGGATATCTCGCTACGAGCAGTACTTC.

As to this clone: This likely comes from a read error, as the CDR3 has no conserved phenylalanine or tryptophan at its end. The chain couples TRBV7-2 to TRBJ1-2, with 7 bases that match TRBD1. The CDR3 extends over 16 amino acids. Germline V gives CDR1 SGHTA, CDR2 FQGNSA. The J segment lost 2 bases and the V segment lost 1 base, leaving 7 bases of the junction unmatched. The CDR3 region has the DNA TGTGCCAGCAGCTTAGGTCCGGGACAGCCGAACTATGGCTACACCCTC. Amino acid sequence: CASSLGPGQPNYGYTL.